These 9 T cell receptor beta chains were sequenced from one sample in a study of vaccination effects on CD4 cells after COVID-19 (dated by TCRdb to between 2020 and 2023). Libraries were made using the immunoSEQ multiplex PCR assay. The immuneACCESS repertoire file appears here via TCRdb, limited to in-frame rearrangements. These files lack a portion of the clones; in checked studies, under half of the deficit traces to unresolved V genes, and the cause of the others is not known. The sample table contains 35,000 to 50,000 clones; only one count was recorded for roughly 76% of them. Under 30% of the sample is held by the ten biggest clonotypes. In the ViraFEST assay, PBMC were stimulated with viral peptide pools, and antigen-specific CD4+ T cell clonotypes were then identified by expansion using TCR sequencing. After more than 9 days of culture, CD4+ T cells were isolated with the EasySep CD4+ T cell isolation kit. None of the healthy vaccine recipients had a prior SARS-CoV-2 infection, which was confirmed by nucleocapsid antibody tests that came back negative both before and after vaccination.

What these receptors recognize is not known. This specimen consisted of CD4+ T cells from PBMCs cultured with HCoV-OC43 spike peptides, obtained before COVID-19 vaccination. The cell subset or site label here, explained by the study, means: HCoV-OC43 spike overlapping peptide pool stimulation. The origin of the receptors is a human donor who received a COVID-19 vaccine.

This clone is a singleton in its sample. V and J are TRBV12-3 or TRBV12-4 and TRBJ1-2; a possible D gene is TRBD1 (5 bases). Trimming left V 7 bases short and J 8 bases short, with 17 bases between. The CDR3 is 13 amino acids. CDR3 sequence (DNA): TGTGCCAGCATCTGGGGCAGGGTAGGGGGCTACACCTTC. Translating gives CASIWGRVGGYTF.

This clone was counted only a few times. The chain combines TRBV2 with TRBJ1-2; a weak D match, TRBD1 (5 bases). The CDR3 has 14 amino acids. V shed 3 bases and J shed 2 bases, with 10 bases lying between them. From germline, CDR1 is SNHLY and CDR2 FYNNEI. As DNA, the CDR3 is TGTGCCAGCAGTGAGCAGGGATCCAACTATGGCTACACCTTC. It is translated as CASSEQGSNYGYTF. Full variable domain (rest looked up from reference TRBV2 and TRBJ1-2): EPEVTQTPSHQVTQMGQEVILRCVPISNHLYFYWYRQILGQKVEFLVSFYNNEISEKSEIFDDQFSVERPDGSNFTLKIRSTKLEDSAMYFCASSEQGSNYGYTFGSGTRLTVV.

This chain uses TRBV5-4 with TRBJ1-1, with D unclear. Germline V gene lookup returns CDR1 SGHNT and CDR2 YYREEE (reference sequence). V lost 0 bases, J lost 7 bases, and 7 bases lay in between. The CDR3 covers 12 residues. The CDR3 DNA reads as TGTGCCAGCAGCTTGGACCGATTTGAAGCTTTCTTT. Translating gives CASSLDRFEAFF. Looking up the rest from reference TRBV5-4 and TRBJ1-1 gives the full variable domain: ETGVTQSPTHLIKTRGQQVTLRCSSQSGHNTVSWYQQALGQGPQFIFQYYREEENGRGNFPPRFSGLQFPNYSSELNVNALELDDSALYLCASSLDRFEAFFGQGTRLTVV.

In nucleotides, the CDR3 is TGTGCCATCAGCGACCCCGGACTAGCCGACGAATACGAGCAGTACTTC. It encodes CAISDPGLADEYEQYF. V and J are TRBV10-3 and TRBJ2-7, with 8 positions matching TRBD2. CDR1 and CDR2 from the germline V gene are ENHRY and SYGVKD. The CDR3 contains 16 residues. V trimming: 6 bases; J trimming: 4 bases; junction bases outside the gene matches: 14.

The chain combines TRBV28 with TRBJ2-3; D gene unclear. Trimming pared 5 bases from V and 6 bases from J, leaving 9 bases between. CDR3 size: 12 residues. Per germline, CDR1 MDHEN and CDR2 SYDVKM. The CDR3 loop is CASSLLTDTQYF. CDR3 DNA: TGTGCCAGCAGTCTATTGACCGATACGCAGTATTTT.

The genes are TRBV5-5 and TRBJ1-4, with 7 bases aligning to TRBD1. J lost 1 base, V lost 6 bases, and 6 bases had no gene match. From germline, CDR1 is SGHKS and CDR2 YYEKEE (reference sequence). There are 15 residues in the CDR3. CDR3 bases: TGTGCCAGCACTATGACAGGGAAAACTAATGAAAAACTGTTTTTT. Residues: CASTMTGKTNEKLFF.

The chain joins TRBV19 to TRBJ1-5, with D perhaps matching TRBD1 (5 bases). Germline V gives CDR1 LNHDA, CDR2 SQIVND (reference sequence). The CDR3 is made up of 15 amino acids. With 3 bases removed from V and 6 bases from J, the gap between germline ends came to 15 bases. This chain's CDR3 is CASSMMSQGGQPQHF. For the CDR3, the DNA is TGTGCCAGTAGTATGATGAGTCAGGGAGGTCAGCCCCAGCATTTT.

The chain uses TRBV15 and TRBJ2-6; D call uncertain. Germline loops: CDR1 LNHNV, CDR2 YYDKDF (reference sequence). The CDR3 length is 16 residues. V was clipped by 0 bases and J by 1 base, with 7 bases between them. As DNA, the CDR3 is TGTGCCACCAGCAGAGATCGGGCGTCTGGGGCCAACGTCCTGACTTTC. It translates to CATSRDRASGANVLTF. Variable domain in full (rest from reference TRBV15 and TRBJ2-6): DAMVIQNPRYQVTQFGKPVTLSCSQTLNHNVMYWYQQKSSQAPKLLFHYYDKDFNNEADTPDNFQSRRPNTSFCFLDIRSPGLGDTAMYLCATSRDRASGANVLTFGAGSRLTVL.

The chain joins TRBV12-3 or TRBV12-4 to TRBJ1-2; tentatively, D is TRBD1 (6 bases). CDR3 length: 13 residues. The V end was cut by 1 base, the J end by 9 bases, with 12 bases between. In nucleotides, the CDR3 is TGTGCCAGCAGTTTAGGCAGGGGAACTAGCTACACCTTC. This sequence encodes CASSLGRGTSYTF.